Listed below are T cell receptor beta chains from one sample, sequenced in a study of early T cells in non-severe SARS-CoV-2 infection. TCRdb passed the 5' RACE reads through MiXCR, listing each CDR3 protein once. Among about 26,000 distinct CDR3 sequences listed, roughly 5.3% were seen once. What was sequenced was whole blood. Receptor source: an adult who was a healthcare worker with PCR-confirmed SARS-CoV-2 infection or an uninfected control (not recorded which). Each CDR3 is given with its conserved first and last residue. D genes are given only for firm matches. Clone size is shown for a subset of rows, as once, few, many or a class of expanded clone.

D	J	size	V	CDR3	DNA
NA	TRBJ2-7	many	TRBV12-3/TRBV12-4	CASSLYREQYF	TGTGCCAGCAGTTTATACCGCGAGCAGTACTTC
NA	TRBJ1-1	medium-sized	TRBV6-6	CASSKTGTRGTEAFF	TGTGCCAGCAGTAAAACCGGGACGCGGGGGACTGAAGCTTTCTTT
NA	TRBJ2-7	many	TRBV20-1	CSAREPTGYYEQYF	TGCAGTGCTAGGGAACCAACAGGGTACTACGAGCAGTACTTC
NA	TRBJ2-1	NA	TRBV5-5	CASSVSPGNFGEQFF	TGTGCCAGCAGCGTGAGCCCCGGGAACTTTGGTGAGCAGTTCTTC
NA	TRBJ1-3	medium-sized	TRBV29-1	CSAQASGNTIYF	TGCAGCGCGCAGGCCTCTGGAAACACCATATATTTT
NA	TRBJ2-6	many	TRBV20-1	CSAIKSSGANVLTF	TGCAGTGCTATCAAGAGCTCTGGGGCCAACGTCCTGACTTTC
TRBD2	TRBJ2-1	many	TRBV6-1	CASSEGASGILWQFF	TGTGCCAGCAGTGAAGGGGCTAGCGGGATTCTGTGGCAGTTCTTC
NA	TRBJ1-5	many	TRBV7-2	CASSLSAGTNQPQHF	TGTGCCAGCAGCTTATCGGCGGGAACTAATCAGCCCCAGCATTTT
NA	TRBJ2-2	many	TRBV5-6	CASSRGGDTLNTGELFF	TGTGCCAGCAGCAGAGGAGGGGACACCTTAAACACCGGGGAGCTGTTTTTT
NA	TRBJ2-2	NA	TRBV5-6	CASSPGTPTGELFF	TGTGCCAGCAGCCCCGGGACACCTACCGGGGAGCTGTTTTTT
NA	TRBJ1-1	many	TRBV6-1	CASSENPSRGNTEAFF	TGTGCCAGCAGTGAAAACCCGAGTCGGGGGAACACTGAAGCTTTCTTT
NA	TRBJ2-2	many	TRBV6-2/TRBV6-3	CASSYGPGAYPTTGELFF	TGTGCCAGCAGTTACGGCCCCGGAGCCTACCCTACTACCGGGGAGCTGTTTTTT
NA	TRBJ2-1	many	TRBV12-3/TRBV12-4	CASAHGSVYNEQFF	TGTGCCAGCGCCCACGGCTCAGTCTACAATGAGCAGTTCTTC
TRBD1	TRBJ1-5	many	TRBV29-1	CSVAGQGAGQPQHF	TGCAGCGTTGCCGGACAGGGGGCGGGTCAGCCCCAGCATTTT
NA	TRBJ2-5	many	TRBV6-5	CASSWVKGRGETQYF	TGTGCCAGCAGTTGGGTCAAAGGGCGCGGGGAGACCCAGTACTTC
TRBD2	TRBJ2-5	many	TRBV20-1	CSARLAGETQYF	TGCAGTGCTAGACTAGCGGGAGAGACCCAGTACTTC
NA	TRBJ1-6	many	TRBV27	CASSLSRGPSSYNSPLHF	TGTGCCAGCAGTTTGTCCCGGGGCCCAAGCTCCTATAATTCACCCCTCCACTTT
NA	TRBJ2-7	few	TRBV5-1	CASSLTGTPSYEQYF	TGCGCCAGCAGCTTGACCGGGACTCCCTCCTACGAGCAGTACTTC
NA	TRBJ1-2	many	TRBV2	CASTRQLYYGYTF	TGTGCCAGCACCCGACAGCTCTATTATGGCTACACCTTC
TRBD2	TRBJ2-3	medium-sized	TRBV20-1	CSARSGLAGVTDTQYF	TGCAGTGCTAGATCCGGACTAGCGGGAGTTACAGATACGCAGTATTTT
NA	TRBJ2-7	NA	TRBV6-2/TRBV6-3	CASSYAAGEQYF	TGTGCCAGCAGTTACGCGGCGGGGGAGCAGTACTTC
TRBD2	TRBJ2-1	many	TRBV28	CASSPLGLALYNEQFF	TGTGCCAGCAGTCCCCTGGGACTAGCGCTCTACAATGAGCAGTTCTTC
TRBD2	TRBJ2-7	many	TRBV2	CASRASGSEQYF	TGTGCCAGCAGGGCTAGCGGGAGCGAGCAGTACTTC
TRBD1	TRBJ1-3	few	TRBV6-5	CASTRGQGGGNTIYF	TGTGCCAGCACCAGAGGACAGGGGGGAGGAAACACCATATATTTT
TRBD2	TRBJ2-7	few	TRBV7-2	CASSPVAGGPYEQYF	TGTGCCAGCAGCCCCGTAGCGGGAGGGCCCTACGAGCAGTACTTC
NA	TRBJ2-2	few	TRBV11-2	CASSTQGSNTGELFF	TGTGCCAGCAGCACCCAGGGGTCGAACACCGGGGAGCTGTTTTTT
TRBD1	TRBJ2-7	NA	TRBV5-4	CASSGKGAGNEQYF	TGTGCCAGCAGTGGGAAGGGGGCTGGGAACGAGCAGTACTTC
TRBD2	TRBJ2-1	many	TRBV24-1	CATSVQGGSGNEQFF	TGTGCCACCAGTGTTCAGGGCGGGAGTGGGAATGAGCAGTTCTTC
NA	TRBJ2-1	many	TRBV30	CAWSVRGDEQFF	TGTGCCTGGAGTGTGAGGGGGGATGAGCAGTTCTTC
TRBD1	TRBJ1-6	NA	TRBV4-2	CASSQDPGQFNSPLHF	TGTGCCAGCAGCCAAGATCCGGGACAGTTTAATTCACCCCTCCACTTT
NA	TRBJ2-7	few	TRBV6-1	CASSAQTGPYEQYF	TGTGCCAGCAGTGCTCAGACAGGACCCTACGAGCAGTACTTC
TRBD2	TRBJ2-7	NA	TRBV6-5	CASSYFPGGLHSSYEQYF	TGTGCCAGCAGTTATTTTCCGGGAGGTCTCCACTCCTCCTACGAGCAGTACTTC
NA	TRBJ2-7	many	TRBV4-1	CASSQGRGRTPSYEQYF	TGCGCCAGCAGCCAAGGGCGGGGCAGGACCCCCTCCTACGAGCAGTACTTC
TRBD1	TRBJ2-7	many	TRBV10-3	CAISEDKGARSEQYF	TGTGCCATCAGTGAGGATAAGGGGGCGAGGAGCGAGCAGTACTTC
NA	TRBJ2-7	many	TRBV20-1	CSASVVGTHEQYF	TGCAGTGCTAGTGTGGTGGGGACCCACGAGCAGTACTTC
NA	TRBJ2-6	NA	TRBV28	CASSFQQLKPGANVLTF	TGTGCCAGCAGTTTTCAACAGCTTAAGCCGGGGGCCAACGTCCTGACTTTC
NA	TRBJ1-1	many	TRBV9	CASSGWDTEAFF	TGTGCCAGCAGCGGGTGGGACACTGAAGCTTTCTTT
NA	TRBJ2-1	many	TRBV20-1	CSASLRAGEQFF	TGCAGTGCTAGTCTGAGGGCCGGGGAGCAGTTCTTC
NA	TRBJ2-7	few	TRBV7-9	CASSLETTSYEQYF	TGTGCCAGCAGCTTAGAGACTACCTCCTACGAGCAGTACTTC
NA	TRBJ2-5	many	TRBV10-2	CASSESGTQYF	TGCGCCAGCAGTGAGTCGGGGACCCAGTACTTC
NA	TRBJ1-1	medium-sized	TRBV7-2	CASSLGFAARTEAFF	TGTGCCAGCAGCTTAGGTTTTGCAGCTCGGACTGAAGCTTTCTTT
NA	TRBJ2-7	many	TRBV20-1	CSAREAGRGYEQYF	TGCAGTGCTAGAGAAGCAGGAAGGGGGTACGAGCAGTACTTC
TRBD2	TRBJ2-3	few	TRBV7-9	CASSHGTSGTDTQYF	TGTGCCAGCAGCCATGGGACTAGCGGGACAGATACGCAGTATTTT
NA	TRBJ2-4	many	TRBV7-8	CASSLAVAKNIQYF	TGTGCCAGCAGCTTAGCTGTAGCCAAAAACATTCAGTACTTC
NA	TRBJ2-3	many	TRBV7-2	CASSPYLEADTQYF	TGTGCCAGCAGCCCCTATTTAGAGGCAGATACGCAGTATTTT
NA	TRBJ1-5	NA	TRBV6-2/TRBV6-3	CASGTQPPQHF	TGTGCCAGCGGGACCCAACCGCCCCAGCATTTT
TRBD2	TRBJ2-7	many	TRBV20-1	CSASAGGTPLEQYF	TGCAGTGCTAGTGCGGGAGGTACCCCACTCGAGCAGTACTTC
NA	TRBJ2-5	many	TRBV12-3/TRBV12-4	CASSLFTSQETQYF	TGTGCCAGCAGTTTATTCACTAGCCAAGAGACCCAGTACTTC
NA	TRBJ1-1	many	TRBV4-1	CASSQDPAQTEAFF	TGCGCCAGCAGCCAAGATCCCGCTCAGACTGAAGCTTTCTTT
NA	TRBJ1-5	many	TRBV28	CASSPFRNQPQHF	TGTGCCAGCAGTCCTTTTCGGAATCAGCCCCAGCATTTT